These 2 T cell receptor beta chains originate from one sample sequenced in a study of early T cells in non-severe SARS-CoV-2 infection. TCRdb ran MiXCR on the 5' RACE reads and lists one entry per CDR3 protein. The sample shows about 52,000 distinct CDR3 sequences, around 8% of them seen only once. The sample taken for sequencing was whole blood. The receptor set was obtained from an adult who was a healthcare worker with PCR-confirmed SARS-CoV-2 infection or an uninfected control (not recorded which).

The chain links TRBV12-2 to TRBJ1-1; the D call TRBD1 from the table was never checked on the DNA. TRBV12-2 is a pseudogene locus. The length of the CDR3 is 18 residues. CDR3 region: CASRGWFYGDRGRTEAFF. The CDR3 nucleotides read TGTGCAAGTCGAGGTTGGTTTTACGGGGACAGGGGCCGCACTGAAGCTTTCTTT.

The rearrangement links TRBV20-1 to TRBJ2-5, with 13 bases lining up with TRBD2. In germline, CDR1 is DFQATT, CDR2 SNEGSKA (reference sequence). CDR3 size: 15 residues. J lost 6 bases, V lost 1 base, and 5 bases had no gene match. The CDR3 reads CSARAVTSGRQTQYF. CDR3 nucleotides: TGCAGTGCTAGAGCGGTGACTAGCGGGAGGCAGACCCAGTACTTC.